Following are 14 T cell receptor beta chains from one sample sequenced in a study of T cell changes during pregnancy in multiple sclerosis. TCRdb keeps only in-frame clones here, not all; method: immunoSEQ multiplex PCR. The sample contains around 130,000 clones, approximately 96% of which appear only once. This sample comprised peripheral blood, obtained after pregnancy. The receptors here all came from a female donor with multiple sclerosis, enrolled in a pregnancy study.

The chain links TRBV27 to TRBJ2-5; D is possibly TRBD2 (5 bases). The CDR3 loop spans 14 amino acids. Germline CDR1 reads MNHEY; CDR2 reads SMNVEV (reference sequence). The V and J ends lost 5 bases and 1 base respectively, with 11 bases between them. The CDR3 protein is CASSLAGPQETQYF. CDR3 sequence (DNA): TGTGCCAGCAGTCTCGCGGGTCCCCAAGAGACCCAGTACTTC.

The gene calls are TRBV5-1 and TRBJ2-7, with a tentative D call TRBD1 (5 bases). Germline CDR1 is SGHRS and CDR2 is YFSETQ. The CDR3 spans 14 residues. Trimming took off 2 bases at V and 6 bases at J, with 15 bases between the two ends. The CDR3 sequence is CASSFAGRDSEQYF. DNA of the CDR3: TGCGCCAGCAGCTTTGCTGGGCGAGACAGCGAGCAGTACTTC. The entire variable domain, with the rest obtained from reference TRBV5-1 and TRBJ2-7, is as follows: KAGVTQTPRYLIKTRGQQVTLSCSPISGHRSVSWYQQTPGQGLQFLFEYFSETQRNKGNFPGRFSGRQFSNSRSEMNVSTLELGDSALYLCASSFAGRDSEQYFGPGTRLTVT.

The chain couples TRBV29-1 to TRBJ2-6, with D possibly TRBD1 on 6 matching bases. The germline V gene has CDR1 SQVTM and CDR2 ANQGSEA. The CDR3 is 14 residues long. Trimming took 6 bases from V and 0 from J, leaving 9 bases between them. CDR3 region: CSVEGVSGANVLTF. The CDR3 DNA follows: TGCAGCGTCGAGGGGGTCTCTGGGGCCAACGTCCTGACTTTC.

This chain uses TRBV5-6 with TRBJ1-2, with D perhaps matching TRBD1 (5 bases). The CDR3 extends over 16 amino acids. Germline-derived CDR1 and CDR2 are SGHDT and YYEEEE. V gave up 4 bases and J gave up 4 bases, with 20 bases separating them. CDR3 nucleotide sequence: TGTGCCAGCAGCGCAAGCGGGACGCATTCCTTCTATGGCTACACCTTC. Protein product: CASSASGTHSFYGYTF. The complete variable domain, with remaining parts taken from reference TRBV5-6 and TRBJ1-2, reads DAGVTQSPTHLIKTRGQQVTLRCSPKSGHDTVSWYQQALGQGPQFIFQYYEEEERQRGNFPDRFSGHQFPNYSSELNVNALLLGDSALYLCASSASGTHSFYGYTFGSGTRLTVV.

The rearrangement joins TRBV15 to TRBJ2-2; possible D gene TRBD1, 6 bases. V lost 0 bases to trimming and J lost 7 bases, with 9 bases between them. The CDR3 is 14 residues long. Germline loops: CDR1 LNHNV, CDR2 YYDKDF (reference sequence). CDR3 sequence reads: CATSREIGGGELFF. CDR3 DNA: TGTGCCACCAGCAGAGAAATAGGGGGCGGGGAGCTGTTTTTT.

J is TRBJ2-1 and V is TRBV29-1, with TRBD1 matching over 8 bases. This CDR3 is built from 14 residues. J was trimmed by 0 bases and V by 2 bases; bases with no gene match: 0. Looked up from germline, CDR1 is SQVTM and CDR2 is ANQGSEA. CDR3 sequence (DNA): TGCAGCGTTGAAACAGGGGGCTCCTACAATGAGCAGTTCTTC. It yields the protein CSVETGGSYNEQFF.

As regards this clone: Compared with germline, one end of the junction differs, possibly owing to a read error. The genes are TRBV7-7 and TRBJ2-1; 12 nucleotides agree with TRBD2. Germline V CDR1 and CDR2: SSHAT, FNYEAQ (reference sequence). This CDR3 is 15 amino acids long. Written as DNA, the CDR3 is TGTGCTAGCAGCCCGACTAGCGGGAGTTTTGGTGAGCAGTTCTTC. It is translated as CASSPTSGSFGEQFF.

This clone is a singleton in its sample. This chain joins TRBV7-8 and TRBJ2-7, with 9 bases fitting TRBD1. With 1 base clipped from V and 4 bases from J, the junction kept 2 bases outside the gene matches. Germline CDR1 and CDR2: SGHVS and FQNEAQ. The CDR3 is 14 residues long. The CDR3, as DNA: TGTGCCAGCAGCTTAGAGGGACAGGGTTACGAGCAGTACTTC. This encodes CASSLEGQGYEQYF.

The rearrangement links TRBV4-1 to TRBJ1-1; 10 bases agree with TRBD1. Germline V gene lookup returns CDR1 MGHRA and CDR2 YSYEKL. V lost 4 bases to trimming and J lost 5 bases; unmatched junction nucleotides: 7. This CDR3 spans 15 amino acids. CDR3 protein: CASSPPGQGLTEAFF. CDR3 DNA: TGCGCCAGCAGCCCCCCGGGACAGGGGCTGACTGAAGCTTTCTTT.

In regard to this clone: Other DNA sequences from this sample encode an identical CDR3 as well. The chain links TRBV27 to TRBJ2-1; 11 bases fit TRBD2. The V gene's germline CDR1 is MNHEY and CDR2 SMNVEV (reference sequence). CDR3 length equals 15 residues. The V segment lost 4 bases and the J segment 5 bases; nucleotides outside the gene matches: 4. The CDR3 loop reads CASSSGTSGDNEQFF. Written as DNA, the CDR3 is TGTGCCAGCAGTTCGGGGACTAGCGGAGACAATGAGCAGTTCTTC.

The genes are TRBV7-9 and TRBJ2-2; 7 bases match TRBD2. Germline V lookup: CDR1 SEHNR, CDR2 FQNEAQ (reference sequence). The CDR3 has 12 residues. J lost 9 bases, V lost 5 bases, and 3 bases had no gene match. The CDR3 DNA reads as TGTGCCAGCAGCCCGGGAGGCTGGGAGCTGTTTTTT. It is translated as CASSPGGWELFF.

V and J are TRBV12-5 and TRBJ2-1; TRBD1 agrees at 9 bases. Germline assignment: CDR1 LGHNT and CDR2 FRNRAP. V shed 7 bases and J 4 bases; nucleotides not matched to a gene: 8. This CDR3 region has 15 residues. CDR3 coding DNA: TGTGCTAGTGCCCACCCCGGGACAGGGTACAATGAGCAGTTCTTC. Translation gives CASAHPGTGYNEQFF.

This clone was counted a single time. The chain is built from TRBV28 and TRBJ2-7; 10 bases fit TRBD1. J gave up 7 bases and V 7 bases, and 7 bases lay outside the gene matches. The CDR3 contains 13 residues. Germline-derived CDR1 and CDR2 are MDHEN and SYDVKM. The CDR3 here is CASTLTGGGEQYF. In DNA, the CDR3 is TGTGCCAGCACCCTGACAGGGGGCGGAGAGCAGTACTTC.

This clone was found once. The genes are TRBV5-1 and TRBJ1-2, with D perhaps matching TRBD1 (6 bases). Trimming shortened V by 2 bases and J by 7 bases, and 12 bases separated the two germline ends. CDR3 length equals 13 residues. Germline V gives CDR1 SGHRS, CDR2 YFSETQ. CDR3 nucleotide sequence: TGCGCCAGCAGCTTTACAGGGTCAGTTGGCTACACCTTC. As protein: CASSFTGSVGYTF.